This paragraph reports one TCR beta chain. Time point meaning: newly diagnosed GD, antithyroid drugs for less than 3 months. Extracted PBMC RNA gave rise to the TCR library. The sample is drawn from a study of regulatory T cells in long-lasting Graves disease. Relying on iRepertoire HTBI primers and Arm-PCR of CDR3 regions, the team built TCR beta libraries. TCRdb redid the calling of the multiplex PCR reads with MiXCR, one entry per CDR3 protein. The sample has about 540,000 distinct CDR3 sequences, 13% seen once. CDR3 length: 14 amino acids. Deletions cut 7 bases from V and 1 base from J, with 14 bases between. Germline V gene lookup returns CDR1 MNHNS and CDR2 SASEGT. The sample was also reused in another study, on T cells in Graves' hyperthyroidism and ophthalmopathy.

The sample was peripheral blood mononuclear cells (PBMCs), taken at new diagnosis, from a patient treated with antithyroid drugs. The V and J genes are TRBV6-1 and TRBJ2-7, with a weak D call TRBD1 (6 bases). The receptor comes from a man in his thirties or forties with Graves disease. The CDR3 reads CASNDPDRSYEQYF. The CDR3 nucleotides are TGTGCCAGCAACGACCCGGACAGATCCTACGAGCAGTACTTC.